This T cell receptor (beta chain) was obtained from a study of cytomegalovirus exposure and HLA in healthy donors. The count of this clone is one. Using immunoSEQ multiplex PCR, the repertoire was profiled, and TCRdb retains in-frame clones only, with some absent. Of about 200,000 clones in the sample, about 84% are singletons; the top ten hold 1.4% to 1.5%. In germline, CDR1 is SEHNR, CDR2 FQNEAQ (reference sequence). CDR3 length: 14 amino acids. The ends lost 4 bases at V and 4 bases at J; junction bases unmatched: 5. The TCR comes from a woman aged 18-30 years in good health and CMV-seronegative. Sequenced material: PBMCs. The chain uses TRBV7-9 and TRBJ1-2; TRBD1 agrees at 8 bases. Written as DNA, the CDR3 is TGTGCCAGCAGCTACGGACAGGGCGCCTATGGCTACACCTTC. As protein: CASSYGQGAYGYTF.